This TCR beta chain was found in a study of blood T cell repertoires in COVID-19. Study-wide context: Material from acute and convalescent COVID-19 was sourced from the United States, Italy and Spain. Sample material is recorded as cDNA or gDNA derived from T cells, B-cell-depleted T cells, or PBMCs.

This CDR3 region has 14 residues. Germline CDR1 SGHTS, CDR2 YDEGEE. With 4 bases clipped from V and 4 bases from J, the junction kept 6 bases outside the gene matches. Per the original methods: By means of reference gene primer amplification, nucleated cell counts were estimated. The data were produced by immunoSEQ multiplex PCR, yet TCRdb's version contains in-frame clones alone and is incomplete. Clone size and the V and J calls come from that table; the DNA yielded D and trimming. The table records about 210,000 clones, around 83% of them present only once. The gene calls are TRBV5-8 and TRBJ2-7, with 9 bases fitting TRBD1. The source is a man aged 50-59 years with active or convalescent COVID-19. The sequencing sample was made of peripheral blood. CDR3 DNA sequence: TGTGCCAGCAGCGCCGACAGGGGGTATTACGAGCAGTACTTC. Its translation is CASSADRGYYEQYF.